A selection of T cell receptor beta chains follows, all from one sample in a study of graft-versus-host responses after intestinal transplantation. The table came from immunoSEQ multiplex PCR; TCRdb's copy has only in-frame clones and leaves some out. The sample includes about 98,000 clones, about 82% of them seen just once. The sequences come from PBMCs, collected 255 days after intestinal transplant. These TCRs come from a human patient who received an intestinal transplant, so some T cells may come from the graft donor. CDR3s include the opening cysteine and the closing phenylalanine or tryptophan. The D gene is left open where the match is weak. Size tells how often a clone was seen (once, few, many) or the class of an expanded clone, and some rows leave it out.

D	V	size	J	DNA	CDR3
NA	TRBV6-5	few	TRBJ2-7	TGTGCCAGCAGTTCAATGACCATTCGGGAGCAGTACTTC	CASSSMTIREQYF
NA	TRBV4-1	NA	TRBJ2-7	TGCGCCAGCAGCTTACAAAACAGGGCTACCTACGAGCAGTACTTC	CASSLQNRATYEQYF
NA	TRBV9	NA	TRBJ1-1	TGTGCCAGCAGCGCCCAGGGGAGGATGAACACTGAAGCTTTCTTT	CASSAQGRMNTEAFF
NA	TRBV13	NA	TRBJ2-2	TGTGCCAGCAGCTTAAGGGGGGCGAACACCGGGGAGCTGTTTTTT	CASSLRGANTGELFF
NA	TRBV25-1	NA	TRBJ2-7	TGTGCCAGCAGTGAACGATCCTCGGACGAGCAGTACTTC	CASSERSSDEQYF
NA	TRBV5-1	NA	TRBJ1-5	TGCGCCAGCAGCCCCCGGGGGGAGTTATGGGCCCAGCATTTT	CASSPRGELWAQHF
NA	TRBV6-1	few	TRBJ2-7	TGTGCCACCCAAGAAATCCGGGAGCAGTACTTC	CATQEIREQYF
TRBD1	TRBV2	NA	TRBJ2-7	TGTGCCAGCCAACGGACAGGGGGCTACGAGCAGTACTTC	CASQRTGGYEQYF
TRBD1	TRBV28	few	TRBJ2-2	TGTGCCAGCACCCCGGGACAGGGGGAAGTCGGGGAGCTGTTTTTT	CASTPGQGEVGELFF
TRBD2	TRBV10-1	few	TRBJ2-1	TGCGCCGACGGGGGGACCCGCTCCTACAATGAGCAGTTCTTC	CADGGTRSYNEQFF
TRBD1	TRBV5-6	NA	TRBJ1-5	TGTGCCAGCAGCTTATTCCAGGGGGTAAGGGGCAATCAGCCCCAGCATTTT	CASSLFQGVRGNQPQHF
NA	TRBV30	NA	TRBJ2-7	TGTGCCTGGAACGCAGGGCTTTACGAGCAGTACTTC	CAWNAGLYEQYF
NA	TRBV5-6	NA	TRBJ2-1	TGTGCCAGCAGCTTGGCTGACAATGAGCAGTTCTTC	CASSLADNEQFF
NA	TRBV6-6	NA	TRBJ1-5	TGTGCCAGCAGTTACTCGGCGGGTGTCAATCAGCCCCAGCATTTT	CASSYSAGVNQPQHF
TRBD1	TRBV6-1	NA	TRBJ1-1	TGTGCCAGCAGTGCCGCTGACAGGGTGAACACTGAAGCTTTCTTT	CASSAADRVNTEAFF
TRBD1	TRBV9	once	TRBJ1-2	TGTGCCAGCAGCGTAGATGACAGGGGGATACTAAACTATGGCTACACCTTC	CASSVDDRGILNYGYTF
NA	TRBV10-3	NA	TRBJ2-5	TGTGCCATCAGTGAGTATAGCAGGCATGAGGAGACCCAGTACTTC	CAISEYSRHEETQYF
NA	TRBV2	NA	TRBJ1-4	TGTGCCAGCTTCAAGGGCCTTAATGAAAAACTGTTTTTT	CASFKGLNEKLFF
NA	TRBV5-4	NA	TRBJ2-3	TGTGCCAGCAGCTTTAACCCAGACACAGATACGCAGTATTTT	CASSFNPDTDTQYF
TRBD1	TRBV27	NA	TRBJ1-1	TGTGCCAGCAGTTCGCGACAGGGGATCGAAGCTTTCTTT	CASSSRQGIEAFF
TRBD2	TRBV29-1	few	TRBJ2-3	TGCAGCGTTGATGAGAGCGGGGGTATCCCAGATACGCAGTATTTT	CSVDESGGIPDTQYF
TRBD1	TRBV18	few	TRBJ1-3	TGTGCCAGCTCACCCCCCGACAGGGCTGGAAACACCATATATTTT	CASSPPDRAGNTIYF
NA	TRBV15	NA	TRBJ2-7	TGTGCCACCAGCAGAGATTTGGGAAGCTCCTACGAGCAGTACTTC	CATSRDLGSSYEQYF
NA	TRBV2	NA	TRBJ2-3	TGTGCCAGCAGGGGGGCCCCAGATACGCAGTATTTT	CASRGAPDTQYF
NA	TRBV4-1	NA	TRBJ2-7	TGCGCCAGCGCCCCGCGGGACAGCCGCTACGAGCAGTACTTC	CASAPRDSRYEQYF
NA	TRBV5-1	NA	TRBJ2-7	TGCGCCAGCTTTGGGACGGACTACGAGCAGTACTTC	CASFGTDYEQYF
NA	TRBV28	NA	TRBJ2-5	TGTGCCAGCAGTTTCGGGATTGAGGAGACCCAGTACTTC	CASSFGIEETQYF
TRBD1	TRBV27	NA	TRBJ2-6	TGTGCCAGCAGTTTTTCGGGACAGGGGGCTAGGTCTGGGGCCAACGTCCTGACTTTC	CASSFSGQGARSGANVLTF
NA	TRBV6-1	NA	TRBJ1-2	TGTGCCAGCAGTGAATCAAACAGTAGGGGCTATGGCTACACCTTC	CASSESNSRGYGYTF
NA	TRBV28	NA	TRBJ1-4	TGTGCCAGCAGTTCCGGGGGCCCAATACAGGAAAAACTGTTTTTT	CASSSGGPIQEKLFF
TRBD1	TRBV7-9	NA	TRBJ2-3	TGTGCCAGCAGCTGGGGGACAGTAGCGGATACGCAGTATTTT	CASSWGTVADTQYF
TRBD1	TRBV10-3	few	TRBJ1-6	TGTGCCATCAGCGGGGACAGTGATTCACCCCTCCACTTT	CAISGDSDSPLHF
NA	TRBV19	NA	TRBJ2-1	TGTGCCAGTAGTATTGTCAGAGGAGAGCAGTTCTTC	CASSIVRGEQFF
NA	TRBV2	NA	TRBJ1-4	TGTGCCAGCAGTCCCTTCGACGTGGGGGGGACTAATGAAAAACTGTTTTTT	CASSPFDVGGTNEKLFF
NA	TRBV5-1	NA	TRBJ1-2	TGCGCCAGCAGGTGGGGACATCGAAACTATGGCTACACCTTC	CASRWGHRNYGYTF
NA	TRBV9	NA	TRBJ2-7	TGTGCCAGCAGCGTAGGCTGGGGGCGCAGCTACGAGCAGTACTTC	CASSVGWGRSYEQYF
NA	TRBV6-5	NA	TRBJ1-5	TGTGCCAGCAGTTGGCGGGGAGGCAATCAGCCCCAGCATTTT	CASSWRGGNQPQHF
NA	TRBV19	NA	TRBJ1-2	TGTGCCAGTAGTATTGGGTCCCAGGCCCTCTATGGCTACACCTTC	CASSIGSQALYGYTF
NA	TRBV7-9	once	TRBJ1-2	TGTGCCAGCAGCTTAGAAGGCACAGGGTGGGATGGCTACACCTTC	CASSLEGTGWDGYTF
NA	TRBV19	NA	TRBJ2-1	TGTGCCAGTAGTATTTCCTCAGCAGGAGGCTACAATGAGCAGTTCTTC	CASSISSAGGYNEQFF
NA	TRBV4-2	NA	TRBJ1-2	TGTGCCAGCAGCCAAGATTTCTTCGGGGGGGAAGGCTATGGCTACACCTTC	CASSQDFFGGEGYGYTF
NA	TRBV6-1	NA	TRBJ2-2	TGTGCCAGCAGTGAAGGGACTTCTTGGCAGGGGGAGCTGTTTTTT	CASSEGTSWQGELFF
NA	TRBV6-1	NA	TRBJ1-1	TGTGCCAGCAGTGAAGGGGGCTGGGGGAGGGTGATCACTGAAGCTTTCTTT	CASSEGGWGRVITEAFF
NA	TRBV4-1	NA	TRBJ2-5	TGCGCCAGCAGCCCCCCGGCGGGAGAGACCCAGTACTTC	CASSPPAGETQYF
TRBD2	TRBV18	NA	TRBJ2-5	TGTGCCAGCTCACCAACCGGGGGGGCTAAAGAGACCCAGTACTTC	CASSPTGGAKETQYF
TRBD1	TRBV28	NA	TRBJ2-7	TGTGCCAGCAGCCCCCGACAGGGGCCCTACGAGCAGTACTTC	CASSPRQGPYEQYF
NA	TRBV11-2	NA	TRBJ2-3	TGTGCCAGCAGGTACGGCCGAGGGGACACAGATACGCAGTATTTT	CASRYGRGDTDTQYF
NA	TRBV7-9	NA	TRBJ1-3	TGTGCCAGCAGCAGCCCGTCTGGAAACACCATATATTTT	CASSSPSGNTIYF
NA	TRBV4-1	NA	TRBJ2-3	TGCGCCAGCAGTCGCACCCCCCCAGGGGATGGCACAGATACGCAGTATTTT	CASSRTPPGDGTDTQYF
TRBD2	TRBV27	once	TRBJ2-5	TGTGCCAGCAGTTCCTGGACTAGCGGGAGGGCCGGGGAGACCCAGTACTTC	CASSSWTSGRAGETQYF
NA	TRBV29-1	NA	TRBJ2-7	TGCAGCGCCGGGACCGGGGCCGACGAGCAGTACTTC	CSAGTGADEQYF
NA	TRBV6-5	NA	TRBJ1-2	TGTGCCAGCAGAACCGGGACTACAGGCTACACCTTC	CASRTGTTGYTF
NA	TRBV28	NA	TRBJ2-2	TGTGCCAGCAGTTTAACCCCGCGAGGGAGCACCGGGGAGCTGTTTTTT	CASSLTPRGSTGELFF
NA	TRBV15	NA	TRBJ2-5	TGTGCCACCTCAGGGTTTAAAGAGACCCAGTACTTC	CATSGFKETQYF
NA	TRBV5-4	few	TRBJ2-7	TGTGCCAGCAGCTTGGCGGGGACTGTGGGCGAGCAGTACTTC	CASSLAGTVGEQYF
NA	TRBV19	once	TRBJ1-5	TGTGCCAGTAGCCCTAGGGTGGGCAATCAGCCCCAGCATTTT	CASSPRVGNQPQHF
NA	TRBV19	NA	TRBJ1-2	TGTGCCACCAGTCGGGACCTTCTGGGTCTGGTTGATGGCTACACCTTC	CATSRDLLGLVDGYTF
NA	TRBV10-3	NA	TRBJ2-7	TGTGCCATCAGTGGGTCGACCTACGAGCAGTACTTC	CAISGSTYEQYF
NA	TRBV2	few	TRBJ2-1	TGTGCCAGCGAGGCAGGGGAAGTGGATGAGCAGTTCTTC	CASEAGEVDEQFF